Listed below are T cell receptor beta chains from one sample, sequenced in a study of blood T cell repertoires in COVID-19. TCRdb keeps only in-frame clones here, not all; method: immunoSEQ multiplex PCR. Among some 66,000 clones, approximately 79% were seen once, and the ten largest hold under 7%. Sequencing input: peripheral blood. These receptors came from a man in his sixties with acute or convalescent COVID-19. Both conserved end residues are part of each CDR3. D genes are given only for firm matches. Clone size is not always given. Where it is, it says once, few, many or a class for expanded clones.

size	V	J	length	D	CDR3	DNA
once	TRBV18	TRBJ2-5	16	TRBD2	CASSRRGSGGQETQYF	TGTGCCAGCTCACGCCGGGGGAGCGGGGGGCAAGAGACCCAGTACTTC
-	TRBV5-1	TRBJ2-3	16	TRBD2	CASSLVLAGGPGTQYF	TGCGCCAGCAGCTTGGTACTAGCGGGGGGGCCTGGTACGCAGTATTTT
-	TRBV5-1	TRBJ2-1	14	TRBD1	CASIQGASDNEQFF	TGCGCCAGCATTCAGGGGGCGTCGGACAATGAGCAGTTCTTC
-	TRBV7-2	TRBJ2-2	15	-	CASSLVLVRGGELFF	TGTGCCAGCAGCTTAGTACTAGTCCGTGGCGGGGAGCTGTTTTTT
-	TRBV6-4	TRBJ1-5	10	-	CASRLYPQHF	TGTGCCAGCAGACTTTATCCCCAGCATTTT
-	TRBV6-5	TRBJ1-6	12	-	CASSYRDSPLHF	TGTGCCAGCAGTTATCGGGATTCACCCCTCCACTTT
-	TRBV29-1	TRBJ1-2	13	TRBD1	CSVGTGENYGYTF	TGCAGCGTTGGTACAGGGGAGAACTATGGCTACACCTTC
once	TRBV6-1	TRBJ2-7	13	-	CASSDAKRYEQYF	TGTGCCAGCAGTGACGCCAAGCGCTACGAGCAGTACTTC
-	TRBV5-4	TRBJ2-5	12	-	CASSEHQETQYF	TGTGCCAGCAGCGAACATCAAGAGACCCAGTACTTC
-	TRBV10-3	TRBJ1-4	14	-	CAISHSATNEKLFF	TGTGCCATCAGTCACAGTGCAACTAATGAAAAACTGTTTTTT
-	TRBV13	TRBJ1-2	14	TRBD1	CASSLGQVRDGYTF	TGTGCCAGCAGCTTGGGACAGGTCCGGGATGGCTACACCTTC
-	TRBV30	TRBJ1-1	14	-	CAWNAGTSNTEAFF	TGTGCCTGGAATGCCGGGACTTCGAACACTGAAGCTTTCTTT
-	TRBV5-1	TRBJ2-1	14	TRBD2	CASSLAGENNEQFF	TGCGCCAGCAGCTTAGCGGGGGAGAACAATGAGCAGTTCTTC
-	TRBV2	TRBJ2-2	12	TRBD1	CASSGTGGELFF	TGTGCCAGCAGCGGGACAGGAGGAGAGCTGTTTTTT
-	TRBV5-4	TRBJ2-1	14	TRBD2	CASSLGGGLNEQFF	TGTGCCAGCAGCTTAGGCGGGGGTCTCAATGAGCAGTTCTTC
few	TRBV19	TRBJ1-2	13	-	CATTLTGTDGYTF	TGTGCCACCACCCTAACAGGGACGGATGGCTACACCTTC
-	TRBV19	TRBJ1-1	15	TRBD1	CASTPSQGPNTEAFF	TGTGCCAGTACCCCCTCACAGGGGCCGAACACTGAAGCTTTCTTT
-	TRBV5-1	TRBJ1-5	14	TRBD1	CASSLGTGNQPQHF	TGCGCCAGCAGCCTCGGGACAGGGAATCAGCCCCAGCATTTT
-	TRBV30	TRBJ1-2	14	-	CAWSGSRGPYGYTF	TGTGCCTGGAGCGGATCTAGGGGCCCGTATGGCTACACCTTC
-	TRBV4-3	TRBJ1-4	16	TRBD1	CASSPRNAGGSEKLFF	TGCGCCAGCAGCCCAAGAAACGCAGGGGGTAGCGAAAAACTGTTTTTT
-	TRBV4-1	TRBJ1-4	13	-	CASSFSRNEKLFF	TGCGCCAGCAGCTTTAGCCGAAATGAAAAACTGTTTTTT
-	TRBV6-5	TRBJ1-5	15	TRBD1	CATAAGQGNNQPQHF	TGTGCCACAGCAGCAGGACAGGGGAATAATCAGCCCCAGCATTTT
-	TRBV4-3	TRBJ1-3	15	-	CASSGYQGNGNTIYF	TGCGCCAGCAGCGGATATCAGGGGAACGGAAACACCATATATTTT
few	TRBV7-2	TRBJ1-5	13	-	CASSRNRDRPQHF	TGTGCCAGCAGCCGCAACAGGGATCGTCCCCAGCATTTT
few	TRBV6-4	TRBJ2-2	15	TRBD1	CASSETGGFTGELFF	TGTGCCAGCAGTGAGACAGGGGGCTTTACCGGGGAGCTGTTTTTT
-	TRBV19	TRBJ1-5	15	-	CASSILQNSNQPQHF	TGTGCCAGTAGTATTCTCCAGAATAGCAATCAGCCCCAGCATTTT
once	TRBV19	TRBJ1-5	17	-	CASSLYLGVGGDWPQHF	TGTGCCAGTTCACTATATCTCGGTGTGGGGGGGGATTGGCCCCAGCATTTT
-	TRBV11-3	TRBJ2-3	16	-	CASSLGSDSGTDTQYF	TGTGCCAGCAGCTTAGGATCGGACTCCGGCACAGATACGCAGTATTTT
-	TRBV6-6	TRBJ1-5	14	-	CASNQGGVNQPQHF	TGTGCCAGCAATCAAGGGGGTGTCAATCAGCCCCAGCATTTT
-	TRBV7-9	TRBJ2-7	14	-	CASSLETGRYEQYF	TGTGCCAGCAGCCTCGAGACAGGGAGGTACGAGCAGTACTTC
-	TRBV4-3	TRBJ1-1	15	-	CASSQEGQGMTEAFF	TGCGCCAGCAGCCAAGAGGGTCAGGGGATGACTGAAGCTTTCTTT
-	TRBV24-1	TRBJ2-3	14	-	CATRGPGGTDTQYF	TGTGCCACCAGAGGTCCCGGGGGCACAGATACGCAGTATTTT
-	TRBV19	TRBJ2-2	12	-	CASSTFSGELFF	TGTGCCAGTAGTACCTTTTCTGGGGAGCTGTTTTTT
-	TRBV2	TRBJ1-2	11	-	CAGGNRVGYTF	TGTGCCGGAGGTAACAGGGTTGGCTACACCTTC
-	TRBV9	TRBJ1-4	15	-	CASSVQTGGNEKLFF	TGTGCCAGCAGCGTCCAGACAGGAGGTAATGAAAAACTGTTTTTT
-	TRBV4-3	TRBJ1-3	17	-	CASSQSHPLRGRDTIYF	TGCGCCAGCAGCCAATCCCATCCCCTGCGGGGGCGGGACACCATATATTTT
-	TRBV7-9	TRBJ2-3	14	-	CASSLVATSDTQYF	TGTGCCAGCAGCTTAGTCGCGACTTCGGATACGCAGTATTTT
-	TRBV11-3	TRBJ1-6	15	-	CASSLGPGVGSPLHF	TGTGCCAGCAGCTTAGGTCCGGGGGTCGGTTCACCCCTCCACTTT
-	TRBV19	TRBJ2-2	13	-	CASSPVRAGELFF	TGTGCCAGTAGTCCGGTACGTGCTGGGGAGCTGTTTTTT
-	TRBV6-1	TRBJ2-3	14	-	CASSEARAADTQYF	TGTGCCAGCAGTGAAGCCAGGGCTGCAGATACGCAGTATTTT
-	TRBV20-1	TRBJ2-3	11	-	CSARGPEMQYF	TGCAGTGCTCGAGGCCCGGAGATGCAGTATTTT
-	TRBV7-9	TRBJ1-1	14	-	CASSLGHPDTEAFF	TGTGCCAGCAGCTTAGGGCATCCTGACACTGAAGCTTTCTTT
-	TRBV24-1	TRBJ1-6	16	TRBD1	CATSDGGQGEHSPLHF	TGTGCCACCAGTGATGGGGGACAGGGGGAACATTCACCCCTCCACTTT
-	TRBV18	TRBJ1-4	17	TRBD1	CASSPTTGEPMGEKLFF	TGTGCCAGCTCACCAACGACAGGGGAACCGATGGGTGAAAAACTGTTTTTT
-	TRBV27	TRBJ2-7	15	TRBD1	CAITIGQGDYYEQYF	TGTGCCATCACGATAGGACAGGGGGACTACTACGAGCAGTACTTC
once	TRBV6-5	TRBJ1-6	15	TRBD1	CASSNRGFAGSPLHF	TGTGCCAGCAGTAACAGGGGCTTCGCGGGATCACCCCTCCACTTT
-	TRBV5-1	TRBJ2-2	16	-	CASRGVQGGNTGELFF	TGCGCCAGCAGAGGTGTCCAGGGGGGGAACACCGGGGAGCTGTTTTTT
-	TRBV2	TRBJ1-1	15	-	CASSTTGLMNTEAFF	TGTGCCAGCAGTACGACGGGTCTCATGAACACTGAAGCTTTCTTT
-	TRBV3-1/TRBV3-2	TRBJ1-6	15	TRBD1	CASSQATGINSPLHF	TGTGCCAGCAGCCAAGCGACAGGGATTAATTCACCCCTCCACTTT
-	TRBV19	TRBJ2-4	15	-	CASSKGGGAKNIQYF	TGTGCCAGTAGCAAGGGGGGGGGAGCCAAAAACATTCAGTACTTC
-	TRBV7-9	TRBJ2-5	12	-	CASSSSKETQYF	TGTGCCAGCAGCTCTAGCAAGGAGACCCAGTACTTC
-	TRBV5-1	TRBJ1-1	16	-	CASTPQGGAVNTEAFF	TGCGCCAGCACCCCTCAGGGAGGCGCGGTGAACACTGAAGCTTTCTTT
-	TRBV18	TRBJ1-2	13	TRBD1	CASSPPGQGGYTF	TGTGCCAGCTCACCACCGGGACAGGGAGGCTACACCTTC